These T cell receptor beta chains were read from a single sample in a study of T cells in localized non-small cell lung cancer. Data came from immunoSEQ multiplex PCR; TCRdb stores just in-frame clones and leaves some out. The sample lists 72,000 or so clones; less than 90% were seen once. The input for sequencing was peripheral blood, taken before any cancer treatment. All receptors come from an older male donor with stage III squamous cell lung carcinoma. CDR3s include the opening cysteine and the closing phenylalanine or tryptophan. The order of the fields is D gene, V gene, clone size, J gene, CDR3 protein, CDR3 DNA. D genes are given only for firm matches. Clone size is not always given. Where it is, it says once, few, many or a class for expanded clones.

>.|TRBV19|.|TRBJ2-7
CASSDTVTSYEQYF
TGTGCCAGTAGTGATACAGTAACCTCCTACGAGCAGTACTTC
>.|TRBV6-1|.|TRBJ2-3
CASSEIPGVGTDTQYF
TGTGCCAGCAGTGAGATTCCGGGTGTGGGCACAGATACGCAGTATTTT
>TRBD1|TRBV5-1|.|TRBJ1-4
CASSDPQGANEKLFF
TGCGCCAGCAGCGACCCACAGGGGGCTAATGAAAAACTGTTTTTT
>TRBD2|TRBV19|.|TRBJ2-5
CASSRTSGGRGETQYF
TGTGCCAGTAGCCGCACTAGCGGGGGGCGGGGAGAGACCCAGTACTTC
>TRBD1|TRBV4-1|.|TRBJ1-1
CASSQRQGMDTEAFF
TGCGCCAGCAGCCAACGACAGGGTATGGACACTGAAGCTTTCTTT
>.|TRBV7-2|.|TRBJ2-7
CASSPTVSYEQYF
TGTGCCAGCAGCCCGACGGTCTCCTACGAGCAGTACTTC
>.|TRBV19|.|TRBJ1-5
CASSIRGRETLWGQPQHF
TGTGCCAGTAGTATTCGAGGGCGCGAGACTCTTTGGGGTCAGCCCCAGCATTTT
>TRBD1|TRBV6-6|.|TRBJ2-7
CASREWGTGAGEQYF
TGTGCCAGCAGAGAGTGGGGGACAGGGGCCGGGGAGCAGTACTTC
>TRBD1|TRBV18|.|TRBJ2-3
CASSYRQGDTQYF
TGTGCCAGCTCATATAGACAGGGCGATACGCAGTATTTT
>TRBD2|TRBV2|.|TRBJ2-2
CASSARGGDTGELFF
TGTGCCAGCAGTGCGCGGGGGGGCGACACCGGGGAGCTGTTTTTT
>.|TRBV12-5|.|TRBJ1-5
CASGLRQSNQPQHF
TGTGCTAGTGGTTTACGGCAGAGCAATCAGCCCCAGCATTTT
>.|TRBV4-2|.|TRBJ2-3
CASSQTTRTSTDTQYF
TGTGCCAGCAGCCAAACAACTAGAACTAGCACAGATACGCAGTATTTT
>.|TRBV29-1|.|TRBJ1-2
CSGRTEANYGYTF
TGCAGCGGGAGGACAGAAGCTAACTATGGCTACACCTTC
>TRBD1|TRBV13|.|TRBJ1-3
CASSLEAGGLGNTIYF
TGTGCCAGCAGCTTAGAAGCAGGGGGGCTCGGAAACACCATATATTTT
>.|TRBV5-1|.|TRBJ2-3
CASSLLGNLGIGWTQYF
TGCGCCAGCAGCCTTCTCGGTAATTTGGGGATCGGGTGGACGCAGTATTTT
>.|TRBV25-1|.|TRBJ2-3
CASSIRGTQYF
TGTGCCAGCAGTATCCGTGGTACGCAGTATTTT
>.|TRBV5-8|.|TRBJ1-1
CASNPRGTPGTEAFF
TGTGCCAGCAACCCTCGGGGGACCCCGGGCACTGAAGCTTTCTTT
>.|TRBV2|.|TRBJ1-2
CASSEALPGSPLGYTF
TGTGCCAGCAGTGAAGCGCTTCCTGGAAGCCCTCTCGGCTACACCTTC
>TRBD1|TRBV4-2|once|TRBJ2-2
CASSELQGETGELFF
TGTGCCAGCAGCGAACTTCAGGGGGAGACCGGGGAGCTGTTTTTT
>.|TRBV4-1|.|TRBJ2-5
CASSQVSAGQETQYF
TGCGCCAGCAGCCAAGTAAGCGCAGGACAAGAGACCCAGTACTTC
>TRBD2|TRBV7-2|.|TRBJ2-1
CASSSQWGGHNEQFF
TGTGCCAGCAGCTCACAGTGGGGGGGACACAATGAGCAGTTCTTC